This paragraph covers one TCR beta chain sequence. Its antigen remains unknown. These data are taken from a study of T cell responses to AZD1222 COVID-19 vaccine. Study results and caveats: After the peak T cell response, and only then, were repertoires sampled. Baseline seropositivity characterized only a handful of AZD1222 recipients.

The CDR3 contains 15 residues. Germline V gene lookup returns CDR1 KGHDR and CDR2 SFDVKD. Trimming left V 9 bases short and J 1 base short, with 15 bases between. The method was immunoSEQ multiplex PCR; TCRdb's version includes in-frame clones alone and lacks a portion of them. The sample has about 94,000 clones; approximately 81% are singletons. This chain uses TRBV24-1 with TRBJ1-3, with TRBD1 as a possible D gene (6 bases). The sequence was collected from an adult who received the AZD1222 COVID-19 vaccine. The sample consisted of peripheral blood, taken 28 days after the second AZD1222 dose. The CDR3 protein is CATLKTGPSGNTIYF. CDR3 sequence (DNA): TGTGCCACCTTAAAGACAGGTCCGTCTGGAAACACCATATATTTT.